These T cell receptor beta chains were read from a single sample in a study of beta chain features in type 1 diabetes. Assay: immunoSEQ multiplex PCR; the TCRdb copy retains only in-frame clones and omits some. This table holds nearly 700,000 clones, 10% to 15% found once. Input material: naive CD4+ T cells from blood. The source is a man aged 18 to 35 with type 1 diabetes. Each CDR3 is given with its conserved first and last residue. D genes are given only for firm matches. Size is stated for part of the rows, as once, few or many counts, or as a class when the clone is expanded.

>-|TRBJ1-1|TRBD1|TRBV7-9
TGTGCCAGCAGCTTAAGTGGGACAGTCGACGAAGCTTTCTTT
CASSLSGTVDEAFF
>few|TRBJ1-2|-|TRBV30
TGTGCCTGGAGTATGTGGCATGCGGCCGGCTACACCTTC
CAWSMWHAAGYTF
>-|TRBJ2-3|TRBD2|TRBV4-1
TGCGCCAGCAGCCGCACTAGCGGGGGGGGGCCCGGCACAGATACGCAGTATTTT
CASSRTSGGGPGTDTQYF
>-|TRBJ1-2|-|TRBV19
TGTGCCAGTACCGTCACAGGGATCCTTACCAGCTATGGCTACACCTTC
CASTVTGILTSYGYTF
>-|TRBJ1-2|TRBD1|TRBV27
TGTGCCAGCAATTCCGGGACAGGGGTGAACTATGGCTACACCTTC
CASNSGTGVNYGYTF
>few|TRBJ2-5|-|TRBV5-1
TGCGCCAGCAGCGCCCCTCAAGAGACCCAGTACTTC
CASSAPQETQYF
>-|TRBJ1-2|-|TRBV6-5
TGTGCCAGCAGCCCCAGGGGCTCCGGTTATGGCTACACCTTC
CASSPRGSGYGYTF
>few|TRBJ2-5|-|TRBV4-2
TGTGCCAGCAGCCAACCCCAGGGACTCGGAGAGACCCAGTACTTC
CASSQPQGLGETQYF
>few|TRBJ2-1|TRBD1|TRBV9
TGTGCCAGCAGCGTAACAGGGGTAGACGCCTACAATGAGCAGTTCTTC
CASSVTGVDAYNEQFF
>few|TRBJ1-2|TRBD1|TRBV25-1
TGTGCCAGCAGTGAAAGGATGACAGGGGGGTATGGTAACTATGGCTACACCTTC
CASSERMTGGYGNYGYTF
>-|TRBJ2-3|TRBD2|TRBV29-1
TGCAGGGGAGGGTTGACGGGGGTAGATACGCAGTATTTT
CRGGLTGVDTQYF
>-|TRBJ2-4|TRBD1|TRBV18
TGTGCCAGCTCACCACCTCTGGCACAGGGGGGCAACATTCAGTACTTC
CASSPPLAQGGNIQYF
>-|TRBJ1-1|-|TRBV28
TGTGCCAGCAGCTCCCACGGGAGGGGGTTAAACACTGAAGCTTTCTTT
CASSSHGRGLNTEAFF
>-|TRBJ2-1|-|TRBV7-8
TGTGCCAGCAGCTCGCTGAACCCAGGCTCCTACAATGAGCAGTTCTTC
CASSSLNPGSYNEQFF
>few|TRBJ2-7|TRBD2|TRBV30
TGTGCCTGGAGTAGTAGCGGGGGCTTCTACGAGCAGTACTTC
CAWSSSGGFYEQYF
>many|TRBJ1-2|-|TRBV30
TGTGCCTGGAGTCCCCCTGATCCCACGCTCAGGGGCTACACCTTC
CAWSPPDPTLRGYTF
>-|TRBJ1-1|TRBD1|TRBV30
TGTGCCAGACAGGGGGCCTCTGAAGCTTTCTTT
CARQGASEAFF
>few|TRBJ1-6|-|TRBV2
TGTGCCAGCACCCGAAGCCCGAATTCACCCCTCCACTTT
CASTRSPNSPLHF
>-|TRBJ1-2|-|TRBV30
TGTGCCTGGAGTGGGACGACGGCTCAATCCCCCCGTAATGGCTACACCTTC
CAWSGTTAQSPRNGYTF
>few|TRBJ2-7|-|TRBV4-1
TGCGCCAGCAGCCAATACCAGGACAGCTCCTACGAGCAGTACTTC
CASSQYQDSSYEQYF
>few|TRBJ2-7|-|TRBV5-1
TGCGCCAGCAGCCCCTCATCCACCAGCCCCTACGAGCAGTACTTC
CASSPSSTSPYEQYF
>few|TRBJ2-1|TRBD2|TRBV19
TGTGCCAGTAGTATCCGACTAGCTAATGAGCAGTTCTTC
CASSIRLANEQFF
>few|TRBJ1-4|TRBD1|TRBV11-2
TGTGCCAGCAGCTTCACACAGGGGAATGAAAAACTGTTTTTT
CASSFTQGNEKLFF
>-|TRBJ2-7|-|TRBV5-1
TGCGCCAGCAGCTTGGGGGGCAGGCAGCAGTACTTC
CASSLGGRQQYF
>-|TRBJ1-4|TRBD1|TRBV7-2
TGTGCCAGCAGCGGAGGGACAGGGGGAAATAAAGGCCTGTTTTTT
CASSGGTGGNKGLFF
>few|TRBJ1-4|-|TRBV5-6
TGTGCCAGCAGCGGGTTGCGGTTCCGGGAAAAACTGTTTTTT
CASSGLRFREKLFF
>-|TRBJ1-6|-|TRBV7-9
TGTGCCAGCAGCAGTCCCGGGACTTCCCCAGGGGCAAATTCACCCCTCCACTTT
CASSSPGTSPGANSPLHF
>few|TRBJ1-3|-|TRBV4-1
TGCGCCAGCAGCCAAGAGGGAGCTTGGTTTGAAAACACCATATATTTT
CASSQEGAWFENTIYF
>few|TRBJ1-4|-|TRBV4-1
TGCGCCAGCAGTCTCGCTCTGGGGGGCGCGGGTGCAACTAATGAAAAACTGTTTTTT
CASSLALGGAGATNEKLFF
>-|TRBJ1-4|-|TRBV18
TGTGCCAGCTCGCTCGGGACGCCCGCAACTAATGAAAAACTGTTTTTT
CASSLGTPATNEKLFF
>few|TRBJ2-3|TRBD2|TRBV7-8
TGTGCCAGCAGCTGGACTAGCGGGGGCACAGATACGCAGTATTTT
CASSWTSGGTDTQYF
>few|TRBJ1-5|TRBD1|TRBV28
TGTGCCAGCAGTTTATCCCGGACAGGGTTTGAGCCCCAGCATTTT
CASSLSRTGFEPQHF
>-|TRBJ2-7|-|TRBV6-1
TGTGCCAGCAGTGAACCCTACGAGCAGTACTTC
CASSEPYEQYF
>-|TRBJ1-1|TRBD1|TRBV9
TGTGCCAGCAGCGAGAGGACAGGGAACACTGAAGCTTTCTTT
CASSERTGNTEAFF
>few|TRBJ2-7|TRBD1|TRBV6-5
TGTGCCAGCAGCCGGACAGGGAGTCGTGGCGGGGAGTACTTC
CASSRTGSRGGEYF
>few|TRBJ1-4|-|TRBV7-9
TGTGCCAGCAGCTTAGTCGTGGAGCCCGCATTCACTAATGAAAAACTGTTTTTT
CASSLVVEPAFTNEKLFF
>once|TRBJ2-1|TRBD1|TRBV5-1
TGCGCCAGCCGGGACAGGGAGGATGAGCAGTTCTTC
CASRDREDEQFF
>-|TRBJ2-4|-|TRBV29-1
TGCAGCGTTGAACAGGGATTCCATGGATCGGCGAACATTCAGTACTTC
CSVEQGFHGSANIQYF
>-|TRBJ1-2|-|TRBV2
TGTGCCAGCATTAGCTGGGGACACATCTATGGCTACACCTTC
CASISWGHIYGYTF
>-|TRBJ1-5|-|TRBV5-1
TGCGCCAGCAGCTTGTTCTCGGGGGAACACCAGCCCCAGCATTTT
CASSLFSGEHQPQHF
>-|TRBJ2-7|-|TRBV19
TGTGCCAGTAGTATTTTGGACCGACAGTACTTC
CASSILDRQYF
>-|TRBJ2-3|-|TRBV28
TGTGCCAGCAGTTTCACCCCCGTTCAAGATACGCAGTATTTT
CASSFTPVQDTQYF
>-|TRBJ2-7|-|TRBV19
TGTGCCAGTAGTCTCCAGAATACCTACGAGCAGTACTTC
CASSLQNTYEQYF
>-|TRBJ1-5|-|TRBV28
TGTGCCAGCAGTGCCCATCCGGGGGGACTCGGACAGCCCCAGCATTTT
CASSAHPGGLGQPQHF
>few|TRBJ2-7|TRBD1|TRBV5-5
TGTGCCAGCAGCTTGGTGACAGGGAACTACGAGCAGTACTTC
CASSLVTGNYEQYF
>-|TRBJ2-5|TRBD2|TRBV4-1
TGCGCCAGCAGCCAACCGGGACTAGCGGGGAAAGAGACCCAGTACTTC
CASSQPGLAGKETQYF
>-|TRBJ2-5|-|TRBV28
TGTGCCAGCAGTAGCACAGGGAATGTTGGTCGAGAGACCCAGTACTTC
CASSSTGNVGRETQYF
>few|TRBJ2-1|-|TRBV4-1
TGCGCCAGCAGCCAAGATAGCCGGACGGAGCAGTTCTTC
CASSQDSRTEQFF
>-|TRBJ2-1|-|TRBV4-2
TGTGCCAGCAGCCTGTCGGGGGATGGACCTCAGAATGAGCAGTTCTTC
CASSLSGDGPQNEQFF
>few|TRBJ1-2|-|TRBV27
TGTGCCAGCAGCGGCGGGGGTAGAGGCTACACCTTC
CASSGGGRGYTF
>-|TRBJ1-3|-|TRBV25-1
TGTGCCAGCAGCCCCCCGGGGGCAGGTGGAAACACCATATATTTT
CASSPPGAGGNTIYF
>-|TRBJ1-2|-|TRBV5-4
TGTGCCAGCAGCCGTCGGACAGAAATCTATGGCTACACCTTC
CASSRRTEIYGYTF